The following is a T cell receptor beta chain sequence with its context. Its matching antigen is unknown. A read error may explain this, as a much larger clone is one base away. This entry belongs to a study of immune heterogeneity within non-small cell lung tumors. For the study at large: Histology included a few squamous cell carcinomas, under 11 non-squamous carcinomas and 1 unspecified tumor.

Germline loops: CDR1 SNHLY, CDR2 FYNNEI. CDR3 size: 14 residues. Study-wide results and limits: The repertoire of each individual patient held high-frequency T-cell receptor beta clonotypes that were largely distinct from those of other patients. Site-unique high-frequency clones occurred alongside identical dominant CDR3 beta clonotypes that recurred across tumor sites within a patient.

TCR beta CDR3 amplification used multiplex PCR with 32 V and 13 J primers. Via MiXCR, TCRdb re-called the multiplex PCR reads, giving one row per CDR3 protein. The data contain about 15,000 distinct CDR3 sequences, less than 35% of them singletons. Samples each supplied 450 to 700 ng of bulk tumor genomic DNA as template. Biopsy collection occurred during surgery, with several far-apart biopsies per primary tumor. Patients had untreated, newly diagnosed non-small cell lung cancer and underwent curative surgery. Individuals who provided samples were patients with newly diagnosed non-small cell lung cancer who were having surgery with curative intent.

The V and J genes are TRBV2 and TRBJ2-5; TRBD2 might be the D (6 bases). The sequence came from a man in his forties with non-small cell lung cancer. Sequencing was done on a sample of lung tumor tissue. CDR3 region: CASSEEGEAETRYF. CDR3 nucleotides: TGTGCCAGCAGTGAGGAGGGAGAGGCGGAGACCCGGTACTTC.